The 26 T cell receptor beta chains presented below share a single source sample, sequenced in a study of blood T cells in healthy people across ages. A second PCR of about 7 to 11 cycles used a sample-barcoded 5' primer and a J-beta primer mix. MiXCR, applied by TCRdb to the 5' RACE reads, yields one record per CDR3 protein. This table holds roughly 1,100,000 distinct CDR3 sequences, approximately 25% found once. The sample was also linked to a second study, of T cells of mothers and their children.

Sequencing was carried out using blood. Receptors originate from a girl aged 2-10 years in good health.

The CDR3 bases are TGTGCCAGCAGCCCCATTACCCAGGGGGCGGGTAATGAAAAACTGTTTTTT. Its protein product is CASSPITQGAGNEKLFF. The chain carries TRBV7-2 and TRBJ1-4; 8 nucleotides align to TRBD1. Trimming removed 5 bases from V and 4 bases from J; junction bases left unmatched: 12. The CDR3 is made up of 17 amino acids. Germline-derived CDR1 and CDR2 are SGHTA and FQGNSA.

The J gene is TRBJ1-6, the V gene TRBV6-1; D gene uncertain. CDR3 length: 11 residues. Trimming shortened V by 5 bases and J by 15 bases, and 11 bases separated the two germline ends. Germline V CDR1 and CDR2: MNHNS, SASEGT. The CDR3 DNA is TGTGCCAGCAGTCCGGGTTTAGGCCTCCACTTT. Protein sequence: CASSPGLGLHF.

This clonotype turned up a few times. The chain uses TRBV12-3 or TRBV12-4 and TRBJ2-4, with a tentative D call TRBD1 (6 bases). This CDR3 region has 16 residues. The germline V and J ends were trimmed by 1 base and 0 bases, with 10 bases remaining between them. The CDR3 DNA follows: TGTGCCAGCAGTTTAGGGCCAGGGGCAGCCAAAAACATTCAGTACTTC. This encodes CASSLGPGAAKNIQYF.

This clonotype was recorded a few times. This chain links TRBV12-3 or TRBV12-4 with TRBJ2-5, with a weak D call TRBD2 (7 bases). The end of the DNA fits TRBJ2-1 better, so the J call may be wrong. The CDR3 spans 16 residues. The CDR3 nucleotides read TGTGCCAGCAGTTTGGGGGTTCTAGGGGGGGGGAATGAGCAGTTCTTC. The encoded protein is CASSLGVLGGGNEQFF.

This clonotype turned up a few times. The CDR3 DNA reads TGCAGTGCTCCCCGAACCGGCTCCTACGAGCAGTACTTC. Protein sequence: CSAPRTGSYEQYF. V gene TRBV20-1 combines with J gene TRBJ2-7, with unresolved D. The V gene lost 5 bases and the J gene lost 0 bases, with 11 bases spanning the gap. The CDR3 covers 13 residues. Germline lookup yields CDR1 DFQATT and CDR2 SNEGSKA (reference sequence).

The rearrangement joins TRBV2 to TRBJ2-5; D is tentatively TRBD1 or TRBD2 (5 bases each). Germline CDR1 and CDR2: SNHLY and FYNNEI. With 6 bases removed from V and 1 base from J, the gap between germline ends came to 12 bases. CDR3 length: 14 amino acids. The CDR3 spells CASREAGTQETQYF. The CDR3 DNA is TGTGCCAGCAGGGAGGCCGGGACCCAAGAGACCCAGTACTTC.

This clonotype was seen only a few times. The chain uses TRBV20-1 and TRBJ2-1, with D possibly matching TRBD1 (6 bases). Germline loops: CDR1 DFQATT, CDR2 SNEGSKA (reference sequence). This CDR3 contains 12 residues. V lost 5 bases to trimming and J lost 6 bases, with 11 bases between them. CDR3 coding DNA: TGCAGTGCTGGTGCAGGGGTCAATGAGCAGTTCTTC. It yields the protein CSAGAGVNEQFF.

This clonotype was recorded a few times. The chain recombines TRBV3-1 with TRBJ2-5; TRBD2 matches 7 bases. CDR3 length: 11 residues. The J segment lost 5 bases and the V segment lost 8 bases, leaving 2 bases of the junction unmatched. Looked up from germline, CDR1 is LGHDT and CDR2 is YNNKEL (reference sequence). CDR3 bases: TGTGCCAGCGGGGGGGTGGAGACCCAGTACTTC. Amino acid sequence: CASGGVETQYF.

This sequence joins TRBV19 and TRBJ1-3; D is unresolved. The CDR3 is made up of 14 amino acids. Trimming removed 9 bases at V and 0 bases at J, with 12 bases between. Germline loops: CDR1 LNHDA, CDR2 SQIVND (reference sequence). The CDR3 DNA sequence: TGTGCCAGCCTCCTAGACGCCTCTGGAAACACCATATATTTT. Its translation is CASLLDASGNTIYF.

This chain links TRBV7-9 with TRBJ2-4; maybe TRBD1 (5 bases). V lost 6 bases and J lost 15, with 21 bases in between. Germline assignment: CDR1 SEHNR and CDR2 FQNEAQ (reference sequence). The CDR3 is 13 residues long. The CDR3 DNA follows: TGTGCCAGCAGGCAAGGCCCAAGGGGAATGGGGTACTTC. Residues: CASRQGPRGMGYF.

The V call is TRBV28, the J call TRBJ2-1; D is possibly TRBD2 (5 bases). The CDR3 length is 15 residues. The V end lost 6 bases, the J end lost 0 bases, and 12 bases lay between the germline ends. Germline loops: CDR1 MDHEN, CDR2 SYDVKM. The DNA for the CDR3 is TGTGCCAGCAGAGGGTCGGGGAGCTCCTACAATGAGCAGTTCTTC. It codes for CASRGSGSSYNEQFF. The full variable domain, its missing parts supplied by reference TRBV28 and TRBJ2-1, is DVKVTQSSRYLVKRTGEKVFLECVQDMDHENMFWYRQDPGLGLRLIYFSYDVKMKEKGDIPEGYSVSREKKERFSLILESASTNQTSMYLCASRGSGSSYNEQFFGPGTRLTVL.

This clonotype was counted between two and nine times. The chain couples TRBV12-3 or TRBV12-4 to TRBJ1-5; D uncertain. V dropped 3 bases and J dropped 2 bases, with 14 bases sitting between them. This CDR3 has 16 residues. Here the CDR3 reads CASSLSPRHRNQPQHF. In DNA form, the CDR3 reads TGTGCCAGCAGTTTGTCGCCGAGACATCGCAATCAGCCCCAGCATTTT.

The chain couples TRBV12-3 or TRBV12-4 to TRBJ2-5; TRBD2 is a possible D gene (5 bases). V lost 3 bases, J lost 11 bases, and 13 bases lay in between. The CDR3 consists of 12 residues. CDR3 amino acids: CASSFEGLGQYF. CDR3 nucleotide sequence: TGTGCCAGCAGTTTTGAGGGTTTGGGGCAGTACTTC.

This clonotype has a handful of counts. This chain uses TRBV29-1 with TRBJ2-5; 11 nucleotides line up with TRBD2. Germline loops: CDR1 SQVTM, CDR2 ANQGSEA. With V trimmed by 5 bases and J by 5 bases, 1 base remained unmatched. The CDR3 spans 12 residues. The CDR3 region is CSVTSGSETQYF. The CDR3 DNA reads TGCAGCGTTACTAGCGGGAGCGAGACCCAGTACTTC.

The chain uses TRBV7-9 and TRBJ2-1, with TRBD2 matching 10 bases. Germline loops: CDR1 SEHNR, CDR2 FQNEAQ (reference sequence). J was trimmed by 8 bases and V by 11 bases; bases with no gene match: 12. The CDR3 consists of 14 residues. The CDR3 coding sequence is TGTGCCTCCCATAGCGGGGGGTGGAACCATGAGCAGTTCTTC. As protein: CASHSGGWNHEQFF.

The J gene is TRBJ1-1, the V gene TRBV28, with D perhaps matching TRBD1 (6 bases). The CDR3 totals 16 residues. The germline CDR1 and CDR2 sequences are MDHEN and SYDVKM. Trimming took off 4 bases at V and 0 bases at J, with 15 bases between the two ends. CDR3 bases: TGTGCCAGCAGTTCCAGGGACAACCTCATGAACACTGAAGCTTTCTTT. It codes for CASSSRDNLMNTEAFF.

In nucleotides, the CDR3 is TGCAGCGTTGTTGGAGTCGAGGAGAGGGAGACCCAGTACTTC. Translation: CSVVGVEERETQYF. The chain links TRBV29-1 to TRBJ2-5, with unresolved D. This CDR3 spans 14 amino acids. V was shortened by 4 bases and J by 5 bases, with 17 bases between the two germline ends. Germline loops: CDR1 SQVTM, CDR2 ANQGSEA.

This rearrangement joins TRBV12-3 or TRBV12-4 to TRBJ2-1; 8 bases align to TRBD2. Judging by the DNA end, TRBJ2-5 fits better; the J call may be wrong. This CDR3 is built from 15 residues. The CDR3 DNA sequence: TGTGCCAGCCGGAAGATAAGCGGGAGAGGTGAGACCCAGTACTTC. This codes for CASRKISGRGETQYF.

For this clonotype: One end of the junction fails to match germline, which may point to a read error. The chain is built from TRBV9 and TRBJ2-3; the D call may be TRBD1 or TRBD2 (5 bases each). This CDR3 spans 15 amino acids. The V gene's germline CDR1 is SGDLS and CDR2 YYNGEE. In DNA form, the CDR3 reads TGTGCCAGTAGCGTAGGGGTCTGGAGCACAGATACGCAGTATTTT. Protein: CASSVGVWSTDTQYF.

V is TRBV7-9 and J is TRBJ2-5; 15 nucleotides agree with TRBD2. TRBJ2-7 explains the end of the DNA better; the J call may be wrong. CDR1 is SEHNR and CDR2 is FQNEAQ in the germline V gene (reference sequence). The CDR3 length is 16 residues. CDR3 sequence reads: CASSLVGLAGGYEQYF. As DNA, the CDR3 is TGTGCCAGCAGCTTAGTGGGACTAGCGGGGGGTTACGAGCAGTACTTC.

This clonotype was found a few times. The chain recombines TRBV4-1 with TRBJ2-1; TRBD1 agrees at 11 bases. The V gene's germline CDR1 is MGHRA and CDR2 YSYEKL. The CDR3 has 18 amino acids. V trimming: 4 bases; J trimming: 1 base; junction bases outside the gene matches: 9. CDR3 in amino acids: CASSPSGQGDGSYNEQFF. The CDR3 DNA reads TGCGCCAGCAGCCCATCGGGACAGGGGGATGGTTCCTACAATGAGCAGTTCTTC.

This clonotype has more than one count but fewer than ten. J is TRBJ2-1 and V is TRBV4-3, with 12 bases fitting TRBD2. CDR3 length: 16 residues. Unmatched junction bases numbered 7, after V lost 3 bases and J lost 7 bases. Germline V gene data show CDR1 as LGHNA and CDR2 as YSLEER. DNA for the CDR3: TGCGCCAGCAGCCAGGAAACTAGCGGGGGGCAGAATGAGCAGTTCTTC. Protein product: CASSQETSGGQNEQFF.

This chain joins TRBV29-1 and TRBJ2-5, with D perhaps assigned TRBD1 or TRBD2 (5 bases each). The germline V gene encodes CDR1 SQVTM and CDR2 ANQGSEA. V lost 6 bases and J lost 5, with 10 bases in between. The CDR3 has 11 amino acids. The CDR3 here is CSVKWGETQYF. The CDR3, as DNA: TGCAGCGTCAAATGGGGGGAGACCCAGTACTTC.

Here the CDR3 DNA reads TGCGCCAGCAGCTCGGAGCAGGTCGTGATGCGGACCCAGTACTTC. Translated: CASSSEQVVMRTQYF. The gene calls are TRBV5-1 and TRBJ2-5; D is unclear. Germline CDR1 is SGHRS and CDR2 is YFSETQ. The CDR3 contains 15 residues. V was cut by 3 bases and J by 7 bases, with 19 bases left in between.

This chain joins TRBV29-1 and TRBJ2-1; a possible D gene is TRBD1 (5 bases). This CDR3 comprises 14 residues. CDR1 SQVTM and CDR2 ANQGSEA come from the germline V gene. Trimming took 0 bases from V and 0 from J, leaving 6 bases between them. The CDR3 loop is CSVEETGSYNEQFF. The CDR3 DNA reads TGCAGCGTTGAAGAAACAGGCTCCTACAATGAGCAGTTCTTC.

The chain has TRBV12-5 and TRBJ2-1; D remains ambiguous. The end of the DNA is better explained by TRBJ2-5, so the J call may be wrong. CDR3 length: 13 amino acids. Germline CDR1 LGHNT, CDR2 FRNRAP. The CDR3 reads CASGLGVVETQYF. For the CDR3, the DNA is TGTGCTAGTGGTTTGGGGGTCGTGGAGACCCAGTACTTC.